Below, 8 T cell receptor beta chains from the same sample are listed, as sequenced in a study of T-cell reconstitution after alpha-beta-depleted transplantation in children. Unique molecular identifiers were incorporated into the prepared TCRbeta library. Each CDR3 protein is one row after TCRdb ran MiXCR on the PCR reads. Seen here are about 500,000 distinct CDR3 sequences, 30% to 35% observed once, and the top ten hold more than 2%. The starting material was PBMCs from the stem cell graft donor, obtained from the stem cell graft. The source is a human donor who donated a stem cell graft to a child with aplastic anemia.

The genes are TRBV20-1 and TRBJ2-5; D is unresolved. The germline gives CDR1 DFQATT, CDR2 SNEGSKA (reference sequence). Trimming pared 2 bases from V and 1 base from J, leaving 2 bases between. The CDR3 has 11 residues. The CDR3 protein is CSARPQETQYF. The CDR3, as DNA: TGCAGTGCTAGACCCCAAGAGACCCAGTACTTC.

The rearrangement joins TRBV29-1 to TRBJ1-2; the D is unclear. This CDR3 region has 11 residues. Germline V gene data show CDR1 as SQVTM and CDR2 as ANQGSEA. Deletions cut 4 bases from V and 4 bases from J, with 7 bases between. For the CDR3, the DNA is TGCAGCGTTGGTGGTTCCTATGGCTACACCTTC. It translates to CSVGGSYGYTF. The full variable domain, in which reference TRBV29-1 and TRBJ1-2 provide the parts outside the CDR3, is SAVISQKPSRDICQRGTSLTIQCQVDSQVTMMFWYRQQPGQSLTLIATANQGSEATYESGFVIDKFPISRPNLTFSTLTVSNMSPEDSSIYLCSVGGSYGYTFGSGTRLTVV.

This clonotype was detected many times. Given a much more abundant clone one base away, this may be a read error. The genes are TRBV6-4 and TRBJ2-3; the match to TRBD2 covers 13 bases. The CDR3 has 15 amino acids. The V gene's germline CDR1 is MRHNA and CDR2 SNTAGT. The junction had 2 bases not matched to a gene; V was cut back by 4 bases and J by 4 bases. CDR3 sequence reads: CASSGTSGSPDTQYF. The CDR3 DNA follows: TGTGCCAGCAGTGGGACTAGCGGGAGCCCAGATACGCAGTATTTT.

The chain carries TRBV4-3 and TRBJ2-7; no clear D. The CDR3 spans 15 residues. Per the germline V gene, CDR1 is LGHNA and CDR2 is YSLEER. V lost 1 base, J lost 3 bases, and 13 bases lay in between. For the CDR3, the DNA is TGCGCCAGCAGCCAAGGCCCAGACGGTGTCTACGAGCAGTACTTC. Translation: CASSQGPDGVYEQYF.

This clonotype was recorded once. The genes are TRBV3-1 and TRBJ2-1; D gene ambiguous. The ends were cut back, 0 bases at V and 12 bases at J, with 12 bases in the middle. Germline CDR1 is LGHDT and CDR2 is YNNKEL (reference sequence). The CDR3 length is 13 residues. The CDR3 DNA reads as TGTGCCAGCAGCCAAGATCTTAACCTAGGGCAGTTCTTC. Translated: CASSQDLNLGQFF.

The chain has TRBV6-5 and TRBJ2-1; 8 nucleotides line up with TRBD2. Unmatched junction bases numbered 8, after V lost 0 bases and J lost 7 bases. The germline V gene encodes CDR1 MNHEY and CDR2 SVGAGI. The CDR3 contains 16 residues. The CDR3, as DNA: TGTGCCAGCAGTTACTCTCTGGGTAGCGGGAATAATGAGCAGTTCTTC. It encodes CASSYSLGSGNNEQFF.

V usage is TRBV6-1 and J usage is TRBJ1-2; TRBD1 matches at 9 bases. Germline assignment: CDR1 MNHNS and CDR2 SASEGT. Trimming took 6 bases from V and 7 from J; bases not matched to a gene: 18. The CDR3 sequence is 17 residues long. CDR3 coding DNA: TGTGCCAGCAGAGAGACGGGACAGGGTGAAATGGTGGGTGGCTACACCTTC. Protein: CASRETGQGEMVGGYTF.

This clonotype was recorded once. V and J are TRBV5-1 and TRBJ1-1, with TRBD1 matching 8 bases. The J segment lost 3 bases and the V segment lost 2 bases, leaving 6 bases of the junction unmatched. Germline V gives CDR1 SGHRS, CDR2 YFSETQ. This CDR3 has 15 amino acids. CDR3 in amino acids: CASSFRQGSDTEAFF. The CDR3 DNA reads TGCGCCAGCAGCTTTAGACAGGGGTCGGACACTGAAGCTTTCTTT.